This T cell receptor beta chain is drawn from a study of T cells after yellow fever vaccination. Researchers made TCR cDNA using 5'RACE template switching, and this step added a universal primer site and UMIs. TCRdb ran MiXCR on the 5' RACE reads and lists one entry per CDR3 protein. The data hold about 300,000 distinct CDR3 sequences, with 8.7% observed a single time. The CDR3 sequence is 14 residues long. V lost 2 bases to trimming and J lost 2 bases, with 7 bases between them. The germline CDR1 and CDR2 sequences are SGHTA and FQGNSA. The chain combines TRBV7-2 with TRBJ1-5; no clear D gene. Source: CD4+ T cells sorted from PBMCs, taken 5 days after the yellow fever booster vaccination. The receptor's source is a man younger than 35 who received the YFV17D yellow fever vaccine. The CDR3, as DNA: TGTGCCAGCAGCTTAACAGTGGGCAATCAGCCCCAGCATTTT. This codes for CASSLTVGNQPQHF.